Described below is a single T cell receptor beta chain sequence and its context. The data were obtained in a study of technical replicates of blood from a few donors. Sequencing used immunoSEQ multiplex PCR; TCRdb keeps in-frame clones, though not all of them. This table has 60,000 or so clones, about 86% appearing once. Sequenced input: PBMCs. The sequence came from a human donor in good health. Some clones in this sample may be carry-over from other donors' samples.

CDR3 sequence (DNA): TGCGCCAGCAGCTCGACAGGGGGTCGGTACACCGGGGAGCTGTTTTTT. It yields the protein CASSSTGGRYTGELFF. The V call is TRBV4-3, the J call TRBJ2-2; 9 nucleotides line up with TRBD1. Trimming at V came to 5 bases and at J to 3 bases, leaving 7 bases not matched to a gene. Germline V CDR1 and CDR2: LGHNA, YSLEER. This CDR3 region has 16 residues.